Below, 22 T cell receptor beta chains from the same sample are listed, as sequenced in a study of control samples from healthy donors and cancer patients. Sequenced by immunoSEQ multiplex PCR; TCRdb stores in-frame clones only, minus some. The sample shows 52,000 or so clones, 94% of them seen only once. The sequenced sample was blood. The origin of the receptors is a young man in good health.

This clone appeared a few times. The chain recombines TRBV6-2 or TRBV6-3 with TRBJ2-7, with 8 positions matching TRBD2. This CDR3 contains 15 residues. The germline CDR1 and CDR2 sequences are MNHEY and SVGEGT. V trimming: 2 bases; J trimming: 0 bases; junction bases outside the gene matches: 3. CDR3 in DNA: TGTGCCAGCAGTTACCTAGCGGGTAGCTCCTACGAGCAGTACTTC. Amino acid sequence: CASSYLAGSSYEQYF.

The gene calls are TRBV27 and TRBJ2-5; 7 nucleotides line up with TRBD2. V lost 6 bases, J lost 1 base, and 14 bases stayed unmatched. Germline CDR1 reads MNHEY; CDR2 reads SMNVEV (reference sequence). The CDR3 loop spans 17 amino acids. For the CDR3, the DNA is TGTGCCAGCAGGTCCGAGGGACCTCGGGGGGTCCAAGAGACCCAGTACTTC. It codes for CASRSEGPRGVQETQYF.

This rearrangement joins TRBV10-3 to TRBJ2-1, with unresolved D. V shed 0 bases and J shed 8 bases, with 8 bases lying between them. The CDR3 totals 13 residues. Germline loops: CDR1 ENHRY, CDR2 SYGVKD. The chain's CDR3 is CAISESGIDEQFF. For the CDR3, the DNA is TGTGCCATCAGTGAGTCAGGGATAGATGAGCAGTTCTTC.

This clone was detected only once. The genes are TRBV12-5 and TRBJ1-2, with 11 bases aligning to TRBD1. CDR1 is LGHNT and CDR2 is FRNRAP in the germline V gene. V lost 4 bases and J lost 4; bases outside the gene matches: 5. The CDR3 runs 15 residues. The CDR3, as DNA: TGTGCTAGTGGTTCGGGGACAGGGGGGCCCTATGGCTACACCTTC. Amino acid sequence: CASGSGTGGPYGYTF. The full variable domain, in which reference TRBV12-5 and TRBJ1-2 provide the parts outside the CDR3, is DARVTQTPRHKVTEMGQEVTMRCQPILGHNTVFWYRQTMMQGLELLAYFRNRAPLDDSGMPKDRFSAEMPDATLATLKIQPSEPRDSAVYFCASGSGTGGPYGYTFGSGTRLTVV.

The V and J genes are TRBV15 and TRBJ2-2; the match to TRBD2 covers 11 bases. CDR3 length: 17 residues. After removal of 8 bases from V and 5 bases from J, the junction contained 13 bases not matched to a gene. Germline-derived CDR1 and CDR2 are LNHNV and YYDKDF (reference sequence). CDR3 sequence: CATEEARLAGRTGELFF. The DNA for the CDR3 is TGTGCCACCGAGGAGGCCCGACTAGCGGGAAGGACCGGGGAGCTGTTTTTT.

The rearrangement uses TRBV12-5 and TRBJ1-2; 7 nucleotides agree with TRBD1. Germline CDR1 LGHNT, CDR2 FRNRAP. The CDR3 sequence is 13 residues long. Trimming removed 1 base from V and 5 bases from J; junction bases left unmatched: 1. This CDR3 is CASGLETGYGYTF. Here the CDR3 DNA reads TGTGCTAGTGGTTTGGAGACAGGGTATGGCTACACCTTC.

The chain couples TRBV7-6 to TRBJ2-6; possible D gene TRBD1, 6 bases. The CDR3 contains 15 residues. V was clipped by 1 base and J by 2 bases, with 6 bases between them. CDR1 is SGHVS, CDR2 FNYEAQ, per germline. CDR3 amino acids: CASSLGGPGANVLTF. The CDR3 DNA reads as TGTGCCAGCAGCTTAGGGGGGCCTGGGGCCAACGTCCTGACTTTC.

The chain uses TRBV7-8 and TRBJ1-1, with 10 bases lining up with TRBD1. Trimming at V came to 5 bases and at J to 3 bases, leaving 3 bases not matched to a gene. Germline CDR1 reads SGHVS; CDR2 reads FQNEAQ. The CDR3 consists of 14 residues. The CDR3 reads CASSRGQGHTEAFF. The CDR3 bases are TGTGCCAGCAGCCGGGGACAGGGGCACACTGAAGCTTTCTTT.

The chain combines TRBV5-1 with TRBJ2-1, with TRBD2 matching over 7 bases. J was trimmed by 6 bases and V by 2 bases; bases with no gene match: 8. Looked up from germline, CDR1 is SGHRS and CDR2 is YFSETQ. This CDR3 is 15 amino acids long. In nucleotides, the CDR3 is TGCGCCAGCAGCTTATCCGGGGGGTTTTTCAATGAGCAGTTCTTC. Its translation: CASSLSGGFFNEQFF.

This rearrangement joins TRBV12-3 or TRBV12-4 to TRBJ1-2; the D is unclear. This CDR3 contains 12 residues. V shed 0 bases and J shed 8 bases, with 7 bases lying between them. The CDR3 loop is CASSLAYEGYTF. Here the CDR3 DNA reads TGTGCCAGCAGTTTAGCCTACGAAGGCTACACCTTC.

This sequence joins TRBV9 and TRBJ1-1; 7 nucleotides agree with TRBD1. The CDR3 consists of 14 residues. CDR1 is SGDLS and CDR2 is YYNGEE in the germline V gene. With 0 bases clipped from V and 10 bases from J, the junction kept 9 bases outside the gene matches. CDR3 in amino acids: CASSVGPAGGVAFF. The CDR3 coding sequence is TGTGCCAGCAGCGTAGGTCCGGCAGGGGGTGTAGCTTTCTTT. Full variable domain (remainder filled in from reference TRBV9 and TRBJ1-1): DSGVTQTPKHLITATGQRVTLRCSPRSGDLSVYWYQQSLDQGLQFLIQYYNGEERAKGNILERFSAQQFPDLHSELNLSSLELGDSALYFCASSVGPAGGVAFFGQGTRLTVV.

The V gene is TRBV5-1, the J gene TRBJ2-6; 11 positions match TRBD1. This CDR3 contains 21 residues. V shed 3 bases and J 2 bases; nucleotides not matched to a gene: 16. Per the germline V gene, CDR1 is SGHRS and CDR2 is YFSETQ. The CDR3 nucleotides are TGCGCCAGCAGCTCCACTTCGGGCCCGGGACAGGGGGGGACTGGGGCCAACGTCCTGACTTTC. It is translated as CASSSTSGPGQGGTGANVLTF.

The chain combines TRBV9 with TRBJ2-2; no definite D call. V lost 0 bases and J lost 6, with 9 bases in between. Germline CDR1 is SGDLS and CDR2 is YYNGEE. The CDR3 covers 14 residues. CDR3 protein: CASSVVNSPGELFF. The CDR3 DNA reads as TGTGCCAGCAGCGTAGTTAATAGCCCCGGGGAGCTGTTTTTT.

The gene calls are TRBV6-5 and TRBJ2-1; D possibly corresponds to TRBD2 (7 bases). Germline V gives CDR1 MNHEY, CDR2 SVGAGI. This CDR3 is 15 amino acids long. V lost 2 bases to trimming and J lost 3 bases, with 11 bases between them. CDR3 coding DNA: TGTGCCAGCAGTTACGGCGGGGGCAACTACAATGAGCAGTTCTTC. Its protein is CASSYGGGNYNEQFF.

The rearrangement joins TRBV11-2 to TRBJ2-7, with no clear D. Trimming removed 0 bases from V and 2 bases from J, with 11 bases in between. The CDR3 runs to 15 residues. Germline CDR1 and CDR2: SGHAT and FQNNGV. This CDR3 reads CASSLELVATYEQYF. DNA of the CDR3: TGTGCCAGCAGCTTAGAACTTGTTGCCACCTACGAGCAGTACTTC.

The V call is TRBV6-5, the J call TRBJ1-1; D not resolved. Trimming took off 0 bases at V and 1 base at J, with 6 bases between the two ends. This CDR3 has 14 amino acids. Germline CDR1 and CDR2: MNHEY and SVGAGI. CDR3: CASSYSVENTEAFF. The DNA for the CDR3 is TGTGCCAGCAGTTACTCGGTGGAGAACACTGAAGCTTTCTTT.

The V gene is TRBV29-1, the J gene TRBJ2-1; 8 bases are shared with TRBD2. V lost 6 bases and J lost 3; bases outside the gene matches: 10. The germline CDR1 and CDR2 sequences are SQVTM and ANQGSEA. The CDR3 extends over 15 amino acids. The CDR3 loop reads CSVAMGRGDYNEQFF. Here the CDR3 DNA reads TGCAGCGTAGCTATGGGGCGGGGGGACTACAATGAGCAGTTCTTC.

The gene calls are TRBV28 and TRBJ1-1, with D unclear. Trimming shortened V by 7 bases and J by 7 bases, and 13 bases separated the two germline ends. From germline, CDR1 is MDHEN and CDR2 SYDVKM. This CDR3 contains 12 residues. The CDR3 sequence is CASTSGRGEAFF. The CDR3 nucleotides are TGTGCCAGCACCAGCGGGCGGGGTGAAGCTTTCTTT.

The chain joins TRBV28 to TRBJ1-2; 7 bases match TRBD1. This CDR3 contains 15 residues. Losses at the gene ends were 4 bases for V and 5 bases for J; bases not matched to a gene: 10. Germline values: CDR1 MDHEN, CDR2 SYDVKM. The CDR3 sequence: CASSSSGTDQYGYTF. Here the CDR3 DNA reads TGTGCCAGCAGTTCCTCCGGGACAGACCAATATGGCTACACCTTC.

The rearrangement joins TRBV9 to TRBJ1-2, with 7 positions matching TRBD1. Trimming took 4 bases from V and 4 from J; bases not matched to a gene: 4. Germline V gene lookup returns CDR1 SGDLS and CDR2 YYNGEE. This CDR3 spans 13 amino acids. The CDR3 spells CASSPGTVYGYTF. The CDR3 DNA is TGTGCCAGCAGCCCCGGGACAGTCTATGGCTACACCTTC.

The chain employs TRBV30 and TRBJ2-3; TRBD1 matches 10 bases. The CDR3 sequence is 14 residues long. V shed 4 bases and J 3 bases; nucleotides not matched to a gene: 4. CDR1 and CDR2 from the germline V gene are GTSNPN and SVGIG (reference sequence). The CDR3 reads CAWTPGQGTDTQYF. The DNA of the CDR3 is TGTGCCTGGACCCCGGGACAGGGGACAGATACGCAGTATTTT.

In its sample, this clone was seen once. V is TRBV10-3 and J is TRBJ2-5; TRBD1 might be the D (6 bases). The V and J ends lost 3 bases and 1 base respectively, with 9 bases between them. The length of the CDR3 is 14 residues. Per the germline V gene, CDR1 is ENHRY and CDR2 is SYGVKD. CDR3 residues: CAISDKDSQETQYF. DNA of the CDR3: TGTGCCATCAGTGATAAGGACAGCCAAGAGACCCAGTACTTC.